The clone carrying this T cell receptor beta chain turned up a few times. This entry comes from a study of T cells in Graves' hyperthyroidism and ophthalmopathy. RNA transcripts were the template for amplifying TCR beta CDR3 regions. The HTBI set primed first-round TCR CDR3 RT-PCR. MiXCR, applied by TCRdb to the multiplex PCR reads, yields one record per CDR3 protein. This sample carries roughly 350,000 distinct CDR3 sequences, 12% to 15% of them seen once, and the ten largest clones take 34%. CDR1 is DFQATT and CDR2 is SNEGSKA in the germline V gene (reference sequence). CDR3 length: 12 residues. V lost 6 bases, J lost 7 bases, and 13 bases lay in between.

The chain employs TRBV20-1 and TRBJ1-5; maybe TRBD1 (5 bases). The receptor was isolated from a woman in her forties with Graves' ophthalmopathy. Sequencing was performed on blood. Here the CDR3 reads CSARGGGQPQHF. The CDR3 nucleotides are TGCAGTGCAAGGGGTGGGGGACAGCCCCAGCATTTT.